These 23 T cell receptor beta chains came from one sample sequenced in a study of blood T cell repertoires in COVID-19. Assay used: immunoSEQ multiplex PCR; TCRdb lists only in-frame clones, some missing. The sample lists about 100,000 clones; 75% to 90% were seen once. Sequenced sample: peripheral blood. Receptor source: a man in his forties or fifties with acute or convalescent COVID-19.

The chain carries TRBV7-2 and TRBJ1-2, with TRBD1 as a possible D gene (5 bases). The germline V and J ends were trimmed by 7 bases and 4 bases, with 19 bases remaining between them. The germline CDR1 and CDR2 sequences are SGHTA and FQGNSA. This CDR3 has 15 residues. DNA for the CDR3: TGTGCCAGCACCCGAAGTAGTGGACAACTCTATGGCTACACCTTC. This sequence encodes CASTRSSGQLYGYTF.

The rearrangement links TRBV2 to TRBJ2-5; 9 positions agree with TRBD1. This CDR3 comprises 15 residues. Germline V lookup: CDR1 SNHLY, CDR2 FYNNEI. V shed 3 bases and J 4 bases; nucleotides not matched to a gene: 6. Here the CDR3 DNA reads TGTGCCAGCAGTGACGTTGGACAGGGGAGAGAGACCCAGTACTTC. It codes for CASSDVGQGRETQYF.

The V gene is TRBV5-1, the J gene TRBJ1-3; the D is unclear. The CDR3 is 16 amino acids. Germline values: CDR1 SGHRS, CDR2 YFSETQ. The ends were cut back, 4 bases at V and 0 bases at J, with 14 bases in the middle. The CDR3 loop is CASSKTVAGSGNTIYF. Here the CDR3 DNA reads TGCGCCAGCAGCAAAACAGTCGCAGGCTCTGGAAACACCATATATTTT.

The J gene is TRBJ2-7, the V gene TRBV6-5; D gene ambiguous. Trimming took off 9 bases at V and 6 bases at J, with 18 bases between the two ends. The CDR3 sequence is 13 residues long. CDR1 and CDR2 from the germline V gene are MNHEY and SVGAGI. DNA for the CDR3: TGTGCCAGTATTGGTGGTGGGCAATTCGAGCAGTACTTC. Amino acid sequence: CASIGGGQFEQYF.

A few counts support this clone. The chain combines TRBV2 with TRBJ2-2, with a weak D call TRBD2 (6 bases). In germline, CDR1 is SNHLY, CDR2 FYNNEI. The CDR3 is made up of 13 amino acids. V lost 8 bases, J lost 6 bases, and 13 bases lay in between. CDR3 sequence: CASGRDVSGELFF. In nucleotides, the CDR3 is TGTGCCAGCGGGCGGGACGTCTCCGGGGAGCTGTTTTTT.

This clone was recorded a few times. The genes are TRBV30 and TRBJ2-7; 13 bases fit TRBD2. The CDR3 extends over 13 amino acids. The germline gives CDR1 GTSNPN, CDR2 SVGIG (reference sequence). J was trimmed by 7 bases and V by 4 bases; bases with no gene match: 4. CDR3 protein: CAWKTSGRWEQYF. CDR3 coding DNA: TGTGCCTGGAAGACTAGCGGGAGGTGGGAGCAGTACTTC.

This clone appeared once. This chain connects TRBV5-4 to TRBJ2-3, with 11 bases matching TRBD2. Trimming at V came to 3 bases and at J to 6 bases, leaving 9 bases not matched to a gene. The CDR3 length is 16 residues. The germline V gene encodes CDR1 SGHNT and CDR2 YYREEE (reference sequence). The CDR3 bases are TGTGCCAGCAGCTATACTAGCGGGAGTCTACGCGATACGCAGTATTTT. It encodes CASSYTSGSLRDTQYF.

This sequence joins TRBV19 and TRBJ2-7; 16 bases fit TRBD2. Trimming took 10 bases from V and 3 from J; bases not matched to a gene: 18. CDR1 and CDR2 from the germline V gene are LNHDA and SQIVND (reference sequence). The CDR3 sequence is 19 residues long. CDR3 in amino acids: CATGGQPGTSGRAFYEQYF. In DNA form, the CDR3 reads TGTGCCACCGGTGGACAGCCCGGGACTAGCGGGAGGGCTTTCTACGAGCAGTACTTC.

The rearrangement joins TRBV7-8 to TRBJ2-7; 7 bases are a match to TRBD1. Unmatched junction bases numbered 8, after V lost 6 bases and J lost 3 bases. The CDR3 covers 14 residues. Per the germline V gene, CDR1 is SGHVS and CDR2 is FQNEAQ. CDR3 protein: CASRPKAGGYEQYF. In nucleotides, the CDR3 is TGTGCCAGCAGACCGAAAGCAGGGGGCTACGAGCAGTACTTC.

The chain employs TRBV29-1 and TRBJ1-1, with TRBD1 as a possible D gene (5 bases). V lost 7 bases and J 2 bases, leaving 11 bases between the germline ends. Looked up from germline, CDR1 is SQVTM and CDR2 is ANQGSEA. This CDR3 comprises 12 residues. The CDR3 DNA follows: TGCAGCGCTAAGACAGCTAACACTGAAGCTTTCTTT. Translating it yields CSAKTANTEAFF. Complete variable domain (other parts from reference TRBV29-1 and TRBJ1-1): SAVISQKPSRDICQRGTSLTIQCQVDSQVTMMFWYRQQPGQSLTLIATANQGSEATYESGFVIDKFPISRPNLTFSTLTVSNMSPEDSSIYLCSAKTANTEAFFGQGTRLTVV.

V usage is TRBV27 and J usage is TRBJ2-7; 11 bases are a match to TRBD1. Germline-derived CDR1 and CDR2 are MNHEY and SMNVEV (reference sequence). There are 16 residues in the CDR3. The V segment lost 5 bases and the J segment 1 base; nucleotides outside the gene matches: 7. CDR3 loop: CASSLYGTGGSYEQYF. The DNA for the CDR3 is TGTGCCAGCAGTCTATACGGGACAGGGGGATCCTACGAGCAGTACTTC.

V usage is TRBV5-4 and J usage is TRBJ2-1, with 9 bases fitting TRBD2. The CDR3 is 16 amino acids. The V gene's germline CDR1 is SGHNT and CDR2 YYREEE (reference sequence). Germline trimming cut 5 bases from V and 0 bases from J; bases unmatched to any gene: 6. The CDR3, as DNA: TGTGCCAGCAGAGGAGGGGGACTAGCCTCCTACAATGAGCAGTTCTTC. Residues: CASRGGGLASYNEQFF.

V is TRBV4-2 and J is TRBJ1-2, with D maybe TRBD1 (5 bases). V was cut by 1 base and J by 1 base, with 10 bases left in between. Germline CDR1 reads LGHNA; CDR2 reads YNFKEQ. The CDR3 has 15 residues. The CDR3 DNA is TGTGCCAGCAGCCAAGCATGGGGGGGTAACTATGGCTACACCTTC. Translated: CASSQAWGGNYGYTF.

Here the CDR3 reads CASSPGQGDSSNQPQHF. The CDR3 DNA reads as TGTGCCAGCTCGCCGGGACAGGGGGACTCGAGCAATCAGCCCCAGCATTTT. The rearrangement joins TRBV18 to TRBJ1-5; 11 bases line up with TRBD1. V was pared by 6 bases and J by 1 base, with 8 bases of the junction left unmatched. The germline gives CDR1 KGHSH, CDR2 LQKENI. The CDR3 is 17 amino acids.

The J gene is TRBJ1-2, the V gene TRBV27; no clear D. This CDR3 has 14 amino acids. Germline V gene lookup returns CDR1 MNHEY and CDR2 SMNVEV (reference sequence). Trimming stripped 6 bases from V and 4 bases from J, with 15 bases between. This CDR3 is CASRPGSGSYGYTF. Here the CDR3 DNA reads TGTGCCAGCAGACCGGGTTCCGGATCCTATGGCTACACCTTC.

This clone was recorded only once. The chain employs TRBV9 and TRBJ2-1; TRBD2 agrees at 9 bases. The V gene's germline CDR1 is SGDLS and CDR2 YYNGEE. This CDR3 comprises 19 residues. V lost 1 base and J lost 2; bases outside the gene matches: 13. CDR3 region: CASSVSPGGLAGTYNEQFF. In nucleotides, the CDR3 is TGTGCCAGCAGCGTATCCCCCGGGGGGCTAGCGGGAACCTACAATGAGCAGTTCTTC.

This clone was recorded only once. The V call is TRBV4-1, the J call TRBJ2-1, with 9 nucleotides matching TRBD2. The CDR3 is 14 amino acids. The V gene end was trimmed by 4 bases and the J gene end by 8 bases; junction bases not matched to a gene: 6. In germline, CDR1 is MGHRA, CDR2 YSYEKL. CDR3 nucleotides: TGCGCCAGCAGCCGATCGCGGGGGGGGGATGAGCAGTTCTTC. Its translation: CASSRSRGGDEQFF.

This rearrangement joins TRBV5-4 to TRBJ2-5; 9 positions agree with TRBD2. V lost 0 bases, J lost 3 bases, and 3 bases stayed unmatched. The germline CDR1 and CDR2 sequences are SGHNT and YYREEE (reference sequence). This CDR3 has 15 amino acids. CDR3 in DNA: TGTGCCAGCAGCTTGGCGTTAGCGGGAGAAGAGACCCAGTACTTC. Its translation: CASSLALAGEETQYF.

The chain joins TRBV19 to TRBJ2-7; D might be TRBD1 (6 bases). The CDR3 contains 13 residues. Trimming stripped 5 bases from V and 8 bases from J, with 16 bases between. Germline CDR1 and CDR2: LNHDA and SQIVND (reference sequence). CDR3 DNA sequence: TGTGCCAGTAGTGCCTCGACAGGCCGACAGCAGTACTTC. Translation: CASSASTGRQQYF.

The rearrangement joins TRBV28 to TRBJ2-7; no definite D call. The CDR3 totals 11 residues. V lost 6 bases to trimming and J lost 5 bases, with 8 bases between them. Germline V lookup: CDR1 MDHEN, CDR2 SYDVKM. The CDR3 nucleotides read TGTGCCAGCAGGGCTAGACACGAGCAGTACTTC. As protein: CASRARHEQYF.

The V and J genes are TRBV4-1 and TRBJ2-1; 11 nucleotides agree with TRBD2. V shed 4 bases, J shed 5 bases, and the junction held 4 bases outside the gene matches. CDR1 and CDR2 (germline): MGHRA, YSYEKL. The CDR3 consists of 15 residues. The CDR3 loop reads CASSRGLAENNEQFF. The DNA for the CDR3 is TGCGCCAGCAGCCGGGGACTAGCGGAAAACAATGAGCAGTTCTTC.

CDR3 sequence reads: CASSRDPRTQYF. The CDR3 nucleotides read TGTGCCAGTTCCCGGGATCCCAGGACCCAGTACTTC. The rearrangement links TRBV9 to TRBJ2-5; possible D gene TRBD2, 5 bases. The CDR3 is 12 amino acids. V dropped 8 bases and J dropped 7 bases, with 15 bases sitting between them. Germline CDR1 reads SGDLS; CDR2 reads YYNGEE.

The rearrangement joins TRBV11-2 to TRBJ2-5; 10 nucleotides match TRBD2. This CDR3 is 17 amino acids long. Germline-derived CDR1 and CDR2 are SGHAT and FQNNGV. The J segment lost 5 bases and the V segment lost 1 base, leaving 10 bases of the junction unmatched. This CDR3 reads CASSLAPSGSIWETQYF. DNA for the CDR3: TGTGCCAGCAGCTTAGCGCCTAGCGGGAGCATTTGGGAGACCCAGTACTTC.